These 9 T cell receptor beta chains were all obtained from the same sample, sequenced in a study of CD8+ T cells in alopecia areata. cDNA reverse transcribed from extracted RNA served as the sequencing template. TCRdb's copy holds only in-frame clones and misses some; the assay was immunoSEQ multiplex PCR. The data show about 180,000 clones, 58% seen once. The treatment is: oral pan-JAK inhibitor, 5-10 mg twice daily. The source material was CD4+ T cells sorted from blood, sampled at approximately week 55, from a patient treated with tofacitinib. Receptors were obtained from a human donor with alopecia areata.

This chain connects TRBV18 to TRBJ1-5; weak D call: TRBD1 (5 bases). This CDR3 has 12 amino acids. Trimming pared 5 bases from V and 6 bases from J, leaving 8 bases between. CDR1 is KGHSH, CDR2 LQKENI, per germline. The CDR3 reads CASSGQGQPQHF. The CDR3 DNA sequence: TGTGCCAGCTCAGGGCAGGGTCAGCCCCAGCATTTT. Full variable domain (missing parts from reference TRBV18 and TRBJ1-5): NAGVMQNPRHLVRRRGQEARLRCSPMKGHSHVYWYRQLPEEGLKFMVYLQKENIIDESGMPKERFSAEFPKEGPSILRIQQVVRGDSAAYFCASSGQGQPQHFGDGTRLSIL.

J is TRBJ2-1 and V is TRBV9, with 8 bases aligning to TRBD1. V shed 4 bases, J shed 0 bases, and the junction held 6 bases outside the gene matches. There are 16 residues in the CDR3. Germline V lookup: CDR1 SGDLS, CDR2 YYNGEE. The CDR3 protein is CASSTGQVSSYNEQFF. DNA of the CDR3: TGTGCCAGCAGCACGGGACAGGTTAGCTCCTACAATGAGCAGTTCTTC.

This rearrangement joins TRBV11-2 to TRBJ2-7; D unclear. Per the germline V gene, CDR1 is SGHAT and CDR2 is FQNNGV. The CDR3 consists of 13 residues. The germline V and J ends were trimmed by 5 bases and 4 bases, with 12 bases remaining between them. CDR3 sequence (DNA): TGTGCCAGCAGCCTCACCACACGATACGAGCAGTACTTC. The encoded protein is CASSLTTRYEQYF.

The rearrangement uses TRBV29-1 and TRBJ2-7; TRBD1 agrees at 11 bases. V trimming: 4 bases; J trimming: 5 bases; junction bases outside the gene matches: 7. The germline gives CDR1 SQVTM, CDR2 ANQGSEA. The CDR3 is 14 amino acids. CDR3 DNA: TGCAGCGTTGGGGAAAGGGACAGGGGGAACGAGCAGTACTTC. Translated, it gives CSVGERDRGNEQYF.

This chain links TRBV19 with TRBJ1-2; D is uncertain. This CDR3 has 13 residues. The germline V and J ends were trimmed by 8 bases and 7 bases, with 17 bases remaining between them. Germline V gives CDR1 LNHDA, CDR2 SQIVND (reference sequence). CDR3 sequence reads: CASSPSLSGGYTF. The CDR3 DNA is TGTGCCAGTTCCCCGAGCCTATCTGGTGGCTACACCTTC.

The chain carries TRBV15 and TRBJ2-7; 9 nucleotides align to TRBD1. The CDR3 runs to 17 residues. V dropped 1 base and J dropped 3; count of bases not matched to a gene: 10. The V gene's germline CDR1 is LNHNV and CDR2 YYDKDF (reference sequence). The CDR3 nucleotides read TGTGCCACCAGCAGAGCGTTGGGACAGGGAATCTTCTACGAGCAGTACTTC. Encoded protein: CATSRALGQGIFYEQYF.

The count of this clone is one. This chain joins TRBV6-5 and TRBJ1-1; possibly TRBD1 for D (6 bases). Trimming cost V 4 bases and J 0 bases, with 12 bases left between them. The germline V gene has CDR1 MNHEY and CDR2 SVGAGI. This CDR3 contains 15 residues. Here the CDR3 DNA reads TGTGCCAGCAGTTCACAGGGTAACCTGAACACTGAAGCTTTCTTT. Residues: CASSSQGNLNTEAFF.

This clone was seen once. The chain links TRBV19 to TRBJ1-1; the D is unclear. This CDR3 region has 13 residues. The germline V gene has CDR1 LNHDA and CDR2 SQIVND (reference sequence). The V and J ends lost 6 bases and 1 base respectively, with 9 bases between them. Here the CDR3 DNA reads TGTGCCAGTAGGGGCTTGCGGAACACTGAAGCTTTCTTT. This codes for CASRGLRNTEAFF.

The V call is TRBV5-1, the J call TRBJ2-1, with no clear D. Germline V gene sequence: CDR1 SGHRS, CDR2 YFSETQ. CDR3 length: 15 residues. With 4 bases removed from V and 0 bases from J, the gap between germline ends came to 11 bases. The CDR3 bases are TGCGCCAGCAGCCCCGCAATGAGCTCCTACAATGAGCAGTTCTTC. This encodes CASSPAMSSYNEQFF.